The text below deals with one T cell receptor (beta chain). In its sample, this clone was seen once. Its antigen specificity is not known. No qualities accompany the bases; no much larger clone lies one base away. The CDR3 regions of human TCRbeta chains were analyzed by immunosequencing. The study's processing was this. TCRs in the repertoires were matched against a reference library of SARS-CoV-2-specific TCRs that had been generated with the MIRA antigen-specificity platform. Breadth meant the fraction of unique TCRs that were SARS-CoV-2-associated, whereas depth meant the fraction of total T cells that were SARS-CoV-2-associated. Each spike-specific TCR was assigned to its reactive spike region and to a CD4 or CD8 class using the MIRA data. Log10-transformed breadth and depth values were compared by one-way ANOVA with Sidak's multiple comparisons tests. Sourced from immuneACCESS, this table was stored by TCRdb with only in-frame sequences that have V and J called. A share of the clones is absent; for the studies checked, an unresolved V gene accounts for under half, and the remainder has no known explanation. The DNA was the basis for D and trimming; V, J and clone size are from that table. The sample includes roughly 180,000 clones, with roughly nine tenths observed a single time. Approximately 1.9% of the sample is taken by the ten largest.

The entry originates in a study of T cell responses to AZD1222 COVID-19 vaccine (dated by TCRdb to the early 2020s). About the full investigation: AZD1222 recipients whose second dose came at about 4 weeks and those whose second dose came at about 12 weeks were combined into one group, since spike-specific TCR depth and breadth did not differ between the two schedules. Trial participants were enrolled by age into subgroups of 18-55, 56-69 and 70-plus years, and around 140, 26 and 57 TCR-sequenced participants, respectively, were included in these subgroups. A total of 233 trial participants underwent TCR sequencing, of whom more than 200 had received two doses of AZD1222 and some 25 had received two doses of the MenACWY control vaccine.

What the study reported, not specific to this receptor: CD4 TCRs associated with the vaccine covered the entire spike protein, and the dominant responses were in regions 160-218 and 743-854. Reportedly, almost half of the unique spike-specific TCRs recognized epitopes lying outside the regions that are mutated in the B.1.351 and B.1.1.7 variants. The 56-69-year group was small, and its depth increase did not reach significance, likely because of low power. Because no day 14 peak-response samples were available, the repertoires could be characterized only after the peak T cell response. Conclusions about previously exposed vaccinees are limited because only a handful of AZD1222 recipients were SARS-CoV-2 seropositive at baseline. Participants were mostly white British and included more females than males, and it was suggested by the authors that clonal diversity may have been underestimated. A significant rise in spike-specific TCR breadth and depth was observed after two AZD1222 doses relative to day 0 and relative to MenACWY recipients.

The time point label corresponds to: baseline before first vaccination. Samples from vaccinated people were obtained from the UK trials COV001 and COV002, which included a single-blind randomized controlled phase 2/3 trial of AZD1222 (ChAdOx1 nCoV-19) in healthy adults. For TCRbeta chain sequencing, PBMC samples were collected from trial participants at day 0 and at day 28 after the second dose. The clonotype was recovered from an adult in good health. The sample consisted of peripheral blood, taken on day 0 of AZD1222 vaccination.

CDR3 sequence: CASSSGGTDTQYF. The DNA sequence follows: TGTGCCAGCAGTTCCGGCGGCACAGATACGCAGTATTTT. Rearrangement joined TRBV6-2 or TRBV6-3 to TRBJ2-3, with the D gene not clear enough to name. The germline V gene specifies MNHEY as CDR1 and SVGEGT as CDR2. The CDR3 goes from the cysteine to the phenylalanine over 13 residues. The DNA shown is the 39-base CDR3, in frame from base 1. V sheds 4 bases and J sheds 1 base, leaving 6 bases between their ends.